This note documents a single TCR beta chain sequence. This specimen belongs to a study of blood T cell repertoires in COVID-19. Libraries were prepared by immunoSEQ multiplex PCR; TCRdb keeps only in-frame clonotypes and omits some of them. The sample contains under 250,000 clones, roughly 85% of which appear only once. The receptor comes from a man between 45 and 60 years old who had recovered from COVID-19. The sample was peripheral blood.

CDR3 coding DNA: TGTGCCAGCTCACCGACACTAGCGGGAGGTGGCTACGAGCAGTACTTC. This gives the protein CASSPTLAGGGYEQYF. This chain uses TRBV18 with TRBJ2-7; 12 bases fit TRBD2. This CDR3 is 16 amino acids long. The V and J ends lost 3 bases and 3 bases, in that order; junction bases with no gene match: 6. Germline V CDR1 and CDR2: KGHSH, LQKENI.